This T cell receptor (beta chain) was observed in a study of cytotoxic CD8 clonotypes in ibrutinib-treated CLL. The CDR3 sequence is 11 residues long. The ends were cut back, 2 bases at V and 9 bases at J, with 5 bases in the middle. CDR1 KGHSY and CDR2 FQNENV come from the germline V gene. Clones were read by immunoSEQ multiplex PCR, and TCRdb kept only the in-frame ones, dropping some. Of 65,000 to 95,000 clones detected, about 82% appear once; the ten largest clones hold under 7%. The chain couples TRBV16 to TRBJ2-1; D might be TRBD2 (5 bases). The origin of this receptor is a human donor with chronic lymphocytic leukemia. Sample: PBMCs, taken before ibrutinib treatment. CDR3 residues: CASSQGSEQFF. In DNA, the CDR3 is TGTGCCAGCAGCCAAGGGAGTGAGCAGTTCTTC.